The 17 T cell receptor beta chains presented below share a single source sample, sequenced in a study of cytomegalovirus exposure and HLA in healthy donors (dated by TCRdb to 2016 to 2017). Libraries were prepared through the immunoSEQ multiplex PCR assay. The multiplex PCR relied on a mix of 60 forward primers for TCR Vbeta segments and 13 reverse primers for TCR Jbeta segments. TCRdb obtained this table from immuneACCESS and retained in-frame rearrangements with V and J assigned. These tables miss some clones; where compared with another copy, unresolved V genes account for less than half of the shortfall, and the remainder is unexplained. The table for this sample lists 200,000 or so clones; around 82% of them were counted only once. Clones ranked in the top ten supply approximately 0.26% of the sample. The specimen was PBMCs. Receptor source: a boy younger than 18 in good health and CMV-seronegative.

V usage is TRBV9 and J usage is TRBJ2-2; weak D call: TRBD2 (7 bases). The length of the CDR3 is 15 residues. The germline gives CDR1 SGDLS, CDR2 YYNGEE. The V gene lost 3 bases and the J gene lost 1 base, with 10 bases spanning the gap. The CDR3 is CASSAGGLNTGELFF. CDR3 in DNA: TGTGCCAGCAGCGCCGGGGGGCTGAACACCGGGGAGCTGTTTTTT.

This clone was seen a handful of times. The CDR3 loop reads CASSFISGGVYEQYF. The CDR3 coding sequence is TGTGCCAGCAGTTTTATAAGCGGAGGCGTCTACGAGCAGTACTTC. The chain couples TRBV27 to TRBJ2-7; a weak D match, TRBD2 (5 bases). The germline gives CDR1 MNHEY, CDR2 SMNVEV (reference sequence). Trimming cost V 3 bases and J 3 bases, with 15 bases left between them. The CDR3 is made up of 15 amino acids.

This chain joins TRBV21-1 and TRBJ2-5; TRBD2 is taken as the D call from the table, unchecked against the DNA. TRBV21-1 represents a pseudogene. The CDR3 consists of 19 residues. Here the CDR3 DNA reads TGTGCCAGCAGCAAATCTATACTAGCGGAGGCCCTCCACCAAGAGACCCAGTACTTC. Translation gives CASSKSILAEALHQETQYF.

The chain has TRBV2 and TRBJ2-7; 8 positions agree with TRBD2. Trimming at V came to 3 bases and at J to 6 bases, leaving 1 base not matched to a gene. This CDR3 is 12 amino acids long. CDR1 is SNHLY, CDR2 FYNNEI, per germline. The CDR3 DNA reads TGTGCCAGCAGTGACGGGAGGGCCGAGCAGTACTTC. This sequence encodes CASSDGRAEQYF.

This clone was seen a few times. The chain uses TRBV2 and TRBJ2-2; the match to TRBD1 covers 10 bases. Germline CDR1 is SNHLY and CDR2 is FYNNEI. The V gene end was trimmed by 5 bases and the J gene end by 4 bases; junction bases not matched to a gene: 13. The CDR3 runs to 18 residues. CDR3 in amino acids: CASSHNRDRGDSTGELFF. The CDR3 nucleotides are TGTGCCAGCAGTCATAACCGGGACAGGGGTGATAGCACCGGGGAGCTGTTTTTT.

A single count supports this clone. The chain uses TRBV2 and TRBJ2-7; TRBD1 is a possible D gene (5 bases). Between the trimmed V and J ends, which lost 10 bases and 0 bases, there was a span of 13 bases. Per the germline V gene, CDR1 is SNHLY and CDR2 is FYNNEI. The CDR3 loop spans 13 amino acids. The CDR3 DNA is TGTGCCAAGGGGTCTAGGAGCTCCTACGAGCAGTACTTC. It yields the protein CAKGSRSSYEQYF.

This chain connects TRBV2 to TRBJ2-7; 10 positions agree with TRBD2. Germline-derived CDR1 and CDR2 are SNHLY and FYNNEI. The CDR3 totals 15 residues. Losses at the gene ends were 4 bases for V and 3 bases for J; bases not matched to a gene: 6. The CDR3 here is CASSGDSGGFYEQYF. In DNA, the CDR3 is TGTGCCAGCAGTGGCGATAGCGGGGGGTTCTACGAGCAGTACTTC.

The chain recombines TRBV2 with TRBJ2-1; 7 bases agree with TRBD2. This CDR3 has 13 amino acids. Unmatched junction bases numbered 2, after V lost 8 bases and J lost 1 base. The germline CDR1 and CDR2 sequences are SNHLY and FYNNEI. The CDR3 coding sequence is TGTGCCAGCGGCGGGAGTTCCTACAATGAGCAGTTCTTC. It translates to CASGGSSYNEQFF.

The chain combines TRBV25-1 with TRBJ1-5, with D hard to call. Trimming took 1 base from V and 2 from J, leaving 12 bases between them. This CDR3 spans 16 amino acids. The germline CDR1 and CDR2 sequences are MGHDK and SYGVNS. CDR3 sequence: CASSESEGGGNQPQHF. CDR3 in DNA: TGTGCCAGCAGTGAATCGGAGGGTGGGGGCAATCAGCCCCAGCATTTT.

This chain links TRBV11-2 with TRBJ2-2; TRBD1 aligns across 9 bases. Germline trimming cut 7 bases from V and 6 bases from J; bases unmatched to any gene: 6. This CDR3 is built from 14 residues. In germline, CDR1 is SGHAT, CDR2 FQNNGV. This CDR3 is CASTDRGRAGELFF. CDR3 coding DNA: TGTGCCAGCACGGACAGGGGTAGGGCCGGGGAGCTGTTTTTT.

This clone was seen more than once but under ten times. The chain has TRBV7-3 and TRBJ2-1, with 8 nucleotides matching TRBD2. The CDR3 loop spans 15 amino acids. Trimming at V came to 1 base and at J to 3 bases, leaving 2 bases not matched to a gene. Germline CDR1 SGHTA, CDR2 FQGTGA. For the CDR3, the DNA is TGTGCCAGCAGCTTAATGGCGGGAGGCTACAATGAGCAGTTCTTC. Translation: CASSLMAGGYNEQFF.

CDR3 amino acids: CASSLGAGGPLFYGYTF. The CDR3 nucleotides read TGTGCCAGCAGCTTAGGGGCAGGGGGCCCTCTTTTCTATGGCTACACCTTC. V gene TRBV7-8 combines with J gene TRBJ1-2; the match to TRBD1 covers 8 bases. After removal of 1 base from V and 4 bases from J, the junction contained 11 bases not matched to a gene. CDR3 size: 17 residues. CDR1 and CDR2 (germline): SGHVS, FQNEAQ. Full variable domain (outside the CDR3, taken from reference TRBV7-8 and TRBJ1-2): GAGVSQSPRYKVAKRGQDVALRCDPISGHVSLFWYQQALGQGPEFLTYFQNEAQLDKSGLPSDRFFAERPEGSVSTLKIQRTQQEDSAVYLCASSLGAGGPLFYGYTFGSGTRLTVV.

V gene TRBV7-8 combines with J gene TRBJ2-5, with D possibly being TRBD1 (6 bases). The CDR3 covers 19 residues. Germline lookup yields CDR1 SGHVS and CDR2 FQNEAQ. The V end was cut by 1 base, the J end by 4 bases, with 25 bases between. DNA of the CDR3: TGTGCCAGCAGCTTAGTTTGGCCCCACCGGCAGGGGAGCCGAGAGACCCAGTACTTC. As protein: CASSLVWPHRQGSRETQYF.

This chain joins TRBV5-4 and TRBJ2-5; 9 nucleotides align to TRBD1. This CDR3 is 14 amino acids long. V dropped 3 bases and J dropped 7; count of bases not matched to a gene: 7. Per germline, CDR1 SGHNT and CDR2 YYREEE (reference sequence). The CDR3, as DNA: TGTGCCAGCAGCTACCCCGGGACAGGGAGGACCCAGTACTTC. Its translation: CASSYPGTGRTQYF.

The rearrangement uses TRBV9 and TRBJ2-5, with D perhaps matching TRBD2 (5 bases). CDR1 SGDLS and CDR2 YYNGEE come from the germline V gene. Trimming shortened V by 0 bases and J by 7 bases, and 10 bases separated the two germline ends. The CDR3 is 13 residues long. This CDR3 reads CASSVEAERTQYF. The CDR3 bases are TGTGCCAGCAGCGTAGAAGCGGAAAGGACCCAGTACTTC.

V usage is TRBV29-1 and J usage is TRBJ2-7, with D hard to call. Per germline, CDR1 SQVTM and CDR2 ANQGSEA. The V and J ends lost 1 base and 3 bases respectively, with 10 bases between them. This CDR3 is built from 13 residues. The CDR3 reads CSVEGNSLYEQYF. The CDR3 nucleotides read TGCAGCGTTGAAGGTAACAGCCTCTACGAGCAGTACTTC.

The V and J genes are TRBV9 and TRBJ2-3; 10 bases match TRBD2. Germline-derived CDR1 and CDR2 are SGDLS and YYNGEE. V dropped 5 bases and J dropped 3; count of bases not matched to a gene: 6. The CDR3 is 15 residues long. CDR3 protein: CASSGAGGPTDTQYF. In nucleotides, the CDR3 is TGTGCCAGCAGTGGAGCGGGGGGGCCTACAGATACGCAGTATTTT.